Below, one T cell receptor beta chain is given with its context. This clonotype was detected ten times or more. No cognate antigen has been identified for it. Base qualities are not at hand, and no much larger clone is one base apart. TRIzol reagent was used to extract blood RNA from unsorted whole blood, while the DNeasy Blood & Tissue kit provided the germline DNA. Chronic HBV infection was present in the patients, and the patients were treatment-naive at sampling. Before surgery, roughly 4.2 milliliters of peripheral blood were drawn into K2EDTA tubes. The sample belongs to a study of tumor-infiltrating lymphocytes in primary liver carcinoma (dated by TCRdb to 2017 to 2019). Background for the entire study: Roughly five patients with histopathologically diagnosed primary liver carcinoma underwent surgical resection in China between late 2015 and 2016. Of the five patients (three men and two women, aged 30 to 69 years), four had hepatocellular carcinoma and one had combined HCC and intrahepatic cholangiocarcinoma. Tumors of the five patients were stage T1-T3 N0M0 with maximum diameters of roughly 4.2 to 10 cm. Each sample produced about 3.5 to 8 million productive TCRbeta reads, and read depth showed no significant difference between tissue types. TCRbeta repertoire sequencing, expression microarrays and whole-exome sequencing were combined in the study across five regions of each liver tumor, with adjacent normal tissue and blood also included. A total of about 35 specimens from 5 patients, comprising approximately 25 tumor regions, 5 adjacent noncancerous liver tissues and 5 peripheral blood samples, were covered by TCRbeta repertoire sequencing. High reproducibility was observed for the technical replicate repertoires, with mean shared-clone rates about 0.89 and correlation coefficients above 0.95.

What the authors observed across the whole study: Repertoire overlap was found to be higher between tumor regions (mean approximately 35%) than between tumor-adjacent (roughly 17%) or tumor-blood (around 14%) pairs, consistent with antigen-driven expansion. Because only the TCR beta chain was sequenced and unpaired alpha chains were not captured, true repertoire diversity is likely underestimated. Because the samples were bulk and unsorted, CD4+ and CD8+ T cell repertoires could not be compared. The top 250 clones made up a significantly larger repertoire fraction in tumors than in blood (p = 0.039). The study included only five patients, and the authors note findings should be validated in a larger study.

From a lookup of the germline V gene, CDR1 and CDR2 are MNHNS and SASEGT. V drops 0 bases and J drops 2 bases, leaving 14 bases in between. From cysteine to phenylalanine, the CDR3 is 17 amino acids long. Left in the record is the CDR3 DNA by itself, 51 bases read in frame from the first base. Using a constant-region primer and ProtoScript II reverse transcriptase, TCRbeta-specific cDNA was reverse-transcribed from 400 to 550 ng total RNA. TCRbeta libraries were built with three nested multiplex PCR rounds, a slightly modified ARM-PCR procedure. Multiplex TRBV1-TRBV30 forward primers and a Cbeta reverse primer were used in the first two PCR rounds, each of which was run for approximately 11 cycles. Sample barcodes and Illumina adapters were added in a final 25-cycle PCR with Deep VentR polymerase. Before sequencing, amplicons of 200-500 bp were gel-purified using a QIAquick gel extraction kit. An Illumina HiSeq 2500 was used to sequence the TCRbeta amplicons, generating 250-bp paired-end reads. As for how the authors treated the data: Trimmomatic v0.33 was used to quality-trim the reads, and FLASH v1.2.11 was used to merge paired reads so that full CDR3 sequences could be recovered. V, D and J germline segments were assigned to the rearranged TCRbeta sequences by MiGEC v1.2.1b. Clonotype statistics and Shannon-Wiener diversity indices were calculated with VDJtools v1.0.0. To cut down on sampling bias, every analysis after diversity analysis relied on just the 250 most abundant clonotypes from each sample. TCRdb reprocessing: public reads trimmed at Q25 with fastp, clones called with MiXCR, in-frame beta chains kept. Under each unique CDR3 protein, matching rows form one entry showing the most common genes and DNA. It is TCRdb's table, rather than the study itself, that gives the V and J calls and clone size. In all, the sample holds around 210,000 distinct CDR3 sequences, and around three fifths of those were seen once. Clones ranked in the top ten supply 5.5% to 9% of the sample.

The source material was peripheral blood. The sequence was obtained from a woman aged 55-70 years with primary liver carcinoma and hepatitis B virus infection. Recombination linked TRBV6-1 to TRBJ1-5; the D gene is unclear. The DNA is as follows: TGTGCCAGCAGTGAAGCGCGGTGGCGGGGAGGCAATCAGCCCCAGCATTTT. This gives the protein CASSEARWRGGNQPQHF.